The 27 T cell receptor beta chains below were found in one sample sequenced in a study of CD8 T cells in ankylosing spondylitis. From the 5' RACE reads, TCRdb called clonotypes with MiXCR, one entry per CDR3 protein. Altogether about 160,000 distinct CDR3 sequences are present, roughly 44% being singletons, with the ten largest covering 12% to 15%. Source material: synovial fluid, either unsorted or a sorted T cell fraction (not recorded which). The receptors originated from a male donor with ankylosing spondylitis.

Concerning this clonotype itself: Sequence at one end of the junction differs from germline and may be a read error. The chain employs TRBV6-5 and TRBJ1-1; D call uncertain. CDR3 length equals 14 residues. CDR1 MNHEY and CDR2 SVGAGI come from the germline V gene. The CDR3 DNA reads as TGTGCCAGCAGTTACTCGGTCCCCTTTTTCGAACAGAAATTT. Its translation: CASSYSVPFFEQKF.

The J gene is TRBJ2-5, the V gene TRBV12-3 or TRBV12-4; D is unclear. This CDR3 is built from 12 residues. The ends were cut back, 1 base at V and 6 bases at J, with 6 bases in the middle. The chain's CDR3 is CASSLGLKTQYF. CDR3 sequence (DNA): TGTGCCAGCAGTTTAGGACTGAAGACCCAGTACTTC.

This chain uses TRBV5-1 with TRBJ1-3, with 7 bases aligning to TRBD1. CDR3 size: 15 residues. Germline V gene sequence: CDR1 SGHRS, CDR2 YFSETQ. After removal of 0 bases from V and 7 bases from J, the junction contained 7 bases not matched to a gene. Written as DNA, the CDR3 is TGCGCCAGCAGCTTGGTTGGGACCAGGGGGAACACCATATATTTT. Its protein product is CASSLVGTRGNTIYF.

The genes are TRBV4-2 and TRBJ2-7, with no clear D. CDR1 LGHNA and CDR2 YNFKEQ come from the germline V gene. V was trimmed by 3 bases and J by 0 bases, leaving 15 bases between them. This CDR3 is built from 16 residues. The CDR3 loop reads CASSHPWGRSSYEQYF. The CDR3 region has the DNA TGTGCCAGCAGCCACCCCTGGGGAAGGAGCTCCTACGAGCAGTACTTC.

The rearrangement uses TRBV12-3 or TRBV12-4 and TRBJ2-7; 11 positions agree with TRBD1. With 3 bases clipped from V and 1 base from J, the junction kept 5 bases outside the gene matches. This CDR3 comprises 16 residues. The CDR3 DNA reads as TGTGCCAGCAGTTTTTCCGGGACAGGGGGTTCCTACGAGCAGTACTTC. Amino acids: CASSFSGTGGSYEQYF.

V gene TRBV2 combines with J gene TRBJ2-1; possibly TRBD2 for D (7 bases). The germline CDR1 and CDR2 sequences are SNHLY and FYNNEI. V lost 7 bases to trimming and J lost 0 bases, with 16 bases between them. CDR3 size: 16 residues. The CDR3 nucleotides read TGTGCCAGCAAGGGGGGGTTTTCGAGCTCCTACAATGAGCAGTTCTTC. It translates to CASKGGFSSSYNEQFF.

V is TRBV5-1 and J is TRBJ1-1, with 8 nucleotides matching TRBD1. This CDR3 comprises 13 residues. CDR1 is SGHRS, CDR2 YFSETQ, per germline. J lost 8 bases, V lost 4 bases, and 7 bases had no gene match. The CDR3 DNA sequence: TGCGCCAGCAGCCCAGACCGGGACAGGGAAGCTTTCTTT. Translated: CASSPDRDREAFF.

The CDR3 region has the DNA TGTGCCAGCAGCTTTGCAGGGTTTGAGGATGGCTACACCTTC. Translated: CASSFAGFEDGYTF. V and J are TRBV7-9 and TRBJ1-2; the D gene is possibly TRBD1 (5 bases). Germline values: CDR1 SEHNR, CDR2 FQNEAQ (reference sequence). The CDR3 is 14 amino acids. Trimming cost V 3 bases and J 6 bases, with 14 bases left between them.

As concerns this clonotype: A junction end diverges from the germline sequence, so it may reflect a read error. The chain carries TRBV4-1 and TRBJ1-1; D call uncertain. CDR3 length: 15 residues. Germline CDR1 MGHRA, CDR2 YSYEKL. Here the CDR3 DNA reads TGCGTCAGCAGCCAGTGGTCCTTGAGGGACACTGAAGCTTTCTTT. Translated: CVSSQWSLRDTEAFF.

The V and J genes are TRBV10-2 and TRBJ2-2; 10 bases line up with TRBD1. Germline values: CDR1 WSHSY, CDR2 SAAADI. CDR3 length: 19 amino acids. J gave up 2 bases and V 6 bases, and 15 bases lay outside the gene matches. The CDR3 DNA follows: TGCGCCAGCAGCGACCCCCGGGACAGGGGACCCGACAACACCGGGGAGCTGTTTTTT. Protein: CASSDPRDRGPDNTGELFF.

CDR3 coding DNA: TGTGCCAGCAGTGAATGGGCAAACACCGGGGAGCTGTTTTTT. It encodes CASSEWANTGELFF. The V gene is TRBV6-1, the J gene TRBJ2-2; D gene uncertain. The CDR3 runs 14 residues. The V end was cut by 2 bases, the J end by 2 bases, with 6 bases between. CDR1 and CDR2 from the germline V gene are MNHNS and SASEGT.

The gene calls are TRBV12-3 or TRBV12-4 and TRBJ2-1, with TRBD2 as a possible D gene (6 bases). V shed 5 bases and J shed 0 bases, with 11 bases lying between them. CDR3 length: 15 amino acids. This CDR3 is CASSDGGGSYNEQFF. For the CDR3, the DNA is TGTGCCAGCAGTGACGGGGGAGGCTCCTACAATGAGCAGTTCTTC.

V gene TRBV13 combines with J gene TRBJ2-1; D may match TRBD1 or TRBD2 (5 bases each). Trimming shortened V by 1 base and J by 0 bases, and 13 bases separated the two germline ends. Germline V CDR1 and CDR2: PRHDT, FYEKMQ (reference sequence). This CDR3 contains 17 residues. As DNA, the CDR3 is TGTGCCAGCAGCTTAGCCCGGAGAGGGGCCTCCTACAATGAGCAGTTCTTC. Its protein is CASSLARRGASYNEQFF. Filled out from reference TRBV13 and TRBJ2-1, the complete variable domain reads AAGVIQSPRHLIKEKRETATLKCYPIPRHDTVYWYQQGPGQDPQFLISFYEKMQSDKGSIPDRFSAQQFSDYHSELNMSSLELGDSALYFCASSLARRGASYNEQFFGPGTRLTVL.

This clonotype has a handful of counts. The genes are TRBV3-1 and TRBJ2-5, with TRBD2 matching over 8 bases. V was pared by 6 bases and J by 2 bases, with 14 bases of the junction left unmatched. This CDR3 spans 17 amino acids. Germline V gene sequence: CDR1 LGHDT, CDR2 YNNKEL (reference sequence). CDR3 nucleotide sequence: TGTGCCAGCAGTCAACTACCCGCGGCGGGAGGACAAGAGACCCAGTACTTC. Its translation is CASSQLPAAGGQETQYF.

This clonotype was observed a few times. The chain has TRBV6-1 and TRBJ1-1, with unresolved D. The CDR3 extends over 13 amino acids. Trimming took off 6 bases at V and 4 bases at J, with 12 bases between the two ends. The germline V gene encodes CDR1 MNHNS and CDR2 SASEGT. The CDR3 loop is CASSPAATTEAFF. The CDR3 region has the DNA TGTGCCAGCAGCCCCGCTGCGACCACTGAAGCTTTCTTT.

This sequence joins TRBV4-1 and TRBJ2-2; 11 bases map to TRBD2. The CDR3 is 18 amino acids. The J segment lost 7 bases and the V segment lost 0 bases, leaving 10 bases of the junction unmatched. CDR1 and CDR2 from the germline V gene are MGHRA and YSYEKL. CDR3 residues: CASSQDLLAGGAGGELFF. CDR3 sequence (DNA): TGCGCCAGCAGCCAAGATCTCCTAGCGGGAGGAGCTGGCGGGGAGCTGTTTTTT.

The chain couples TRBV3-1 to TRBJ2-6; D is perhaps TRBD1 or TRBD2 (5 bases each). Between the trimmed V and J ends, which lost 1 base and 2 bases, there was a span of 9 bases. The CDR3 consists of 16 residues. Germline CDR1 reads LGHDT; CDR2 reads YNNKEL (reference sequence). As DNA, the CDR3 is TGTGCCAGCAGCCAAGCGTGGGGGACTGGGGCCAACGTCCTGACTTTC. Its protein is CASSQAWGTGANVLTF.

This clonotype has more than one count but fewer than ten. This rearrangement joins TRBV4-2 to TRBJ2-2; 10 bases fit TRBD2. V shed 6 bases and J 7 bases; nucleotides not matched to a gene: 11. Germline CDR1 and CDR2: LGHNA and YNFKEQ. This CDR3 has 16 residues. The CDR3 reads CASRGRLAGVNGELFF. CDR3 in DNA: TGTGCCAGCAGAGGGCGGCTAGCGGGGGTTAACGGGGAGCTGTTTTTT.

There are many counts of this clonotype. The CDR3 bases are TGTGCCAGCAGGCAGACAGGGGGCTCGGTTGAGCAGTACTTC. Its translation: CASRQTGGSVEQYF. The chain carries TRBV12-3 or TRBV12-4 and TRBJ2-7, with TRBD1 matching over 10 bases. The V gene end was trimmed by 6 bases and the J gene end by 7 bases; junction bases not matched to a gene: 9. CDR3 length: 14 residues.

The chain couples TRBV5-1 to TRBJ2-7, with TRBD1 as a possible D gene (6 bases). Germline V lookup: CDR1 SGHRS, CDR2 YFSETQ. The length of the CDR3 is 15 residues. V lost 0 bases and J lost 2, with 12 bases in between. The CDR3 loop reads CASSLVADSTYEQYF. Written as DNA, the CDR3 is TGCGCCAGCAGCTTGGTGGCGGACAGTACCTACGAGCAGTACTTC.

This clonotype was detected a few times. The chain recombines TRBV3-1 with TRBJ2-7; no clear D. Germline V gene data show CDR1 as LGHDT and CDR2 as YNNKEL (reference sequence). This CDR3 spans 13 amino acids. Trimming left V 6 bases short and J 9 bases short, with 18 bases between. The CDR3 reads CASSRRLVSGQYF. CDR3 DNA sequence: TGTGCCAGCAGTCGCAGACTCGTATCAGGGCAGTACTTC.

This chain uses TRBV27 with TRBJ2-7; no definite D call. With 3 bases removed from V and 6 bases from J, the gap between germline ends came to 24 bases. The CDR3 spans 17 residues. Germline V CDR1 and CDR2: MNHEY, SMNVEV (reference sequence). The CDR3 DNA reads TGTGCCAGCAGTTTGACCCCGAGTTGCAACTTCGTAGGCGAGCAGTACTTC. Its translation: CASSLTPSCNFVGEQYF.

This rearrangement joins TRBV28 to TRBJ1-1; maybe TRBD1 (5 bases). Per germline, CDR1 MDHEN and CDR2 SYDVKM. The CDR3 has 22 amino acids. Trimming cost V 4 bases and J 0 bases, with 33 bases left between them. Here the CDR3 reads CASSYCPGQNPSPWDLNTEAFF. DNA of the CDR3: TGTGCCAGCAGTTATTGCCCCGGGCAGAACCCTTCCCCCTGGGACTTGAACACTGAAGCTTTCTTT.

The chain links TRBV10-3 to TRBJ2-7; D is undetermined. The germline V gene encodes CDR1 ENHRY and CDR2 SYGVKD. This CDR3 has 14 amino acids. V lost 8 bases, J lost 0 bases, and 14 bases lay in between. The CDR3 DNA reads TGTGCCATCTCCTCGCCCGGTAGCTCCTACGAGCAGTACTTC. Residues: CAISSPGSSYEQYF.

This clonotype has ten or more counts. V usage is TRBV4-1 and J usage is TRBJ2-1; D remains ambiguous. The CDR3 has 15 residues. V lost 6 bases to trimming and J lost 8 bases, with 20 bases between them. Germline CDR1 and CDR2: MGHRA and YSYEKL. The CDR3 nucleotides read TGCGCCAGCAGGAGCCAAGCTTTTTGGCGAGATGAGCAGTTCTTC. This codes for CASRSQAFWRDEQFF.

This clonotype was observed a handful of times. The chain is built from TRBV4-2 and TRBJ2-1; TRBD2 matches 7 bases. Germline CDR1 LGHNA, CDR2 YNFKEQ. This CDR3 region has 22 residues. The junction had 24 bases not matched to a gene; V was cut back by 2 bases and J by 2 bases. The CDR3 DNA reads TGTGCCAGCAGCCAAAAAGGAGGAGGGAGGGCCCGTTGGCGCTTCCCCTACAATGAGCAGTTCTTC. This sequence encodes CASSQKGGGRARWRFPYNEQFF.

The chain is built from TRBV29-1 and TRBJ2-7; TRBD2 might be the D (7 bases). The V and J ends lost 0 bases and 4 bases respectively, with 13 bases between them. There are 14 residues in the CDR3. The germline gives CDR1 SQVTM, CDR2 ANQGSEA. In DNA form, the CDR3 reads TGCAGCGTTGAAGAATTGGGGGGGCCGTACGAGCAGTACTTC. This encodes CSVEELGGPYEQYF.